The 32 T cell receptor beta chains below come from one sample, sequenced in a study of cytomegalovirus exposure and HLA in healthy donors. The PCR contained 60 Vbeta and 13 Jbeta primers. Repertoires were generated with immunoSEQ multiplex PCR, while TCRdb's copy carries only in-frame clones and drops some. The sample carries about 230,000 clones, 70% to 90% recorded once. Material for sequencing was PBMCs. Receptors were obtained from a human donor in good health.

This clone was seen only a few times. This rearrangement joins TRBV29-1 to TRBJ1-1, with TRBD1 identical over 9 bases. The CDR3 covers 11 residues. Germline trimming cut 6 bases from V and 5 bases from J; bases unmatched to any gene: 1. The germline gives CDR1 SQVTM, CDR2 ANQGSEA. The CDR3 spells CSVGTGTEAFF. In nucleotides, the CDR3 is TGCAGCGTCGGGACAGGGACTGAAGCTTTCTTT.

The chain's CDR3 is CASSRGQGAGYTF. DNA of the CDR3: TGTGCCAGCAGCCGGGGACAGGGTGCTGGCTACACCTTC. This rearrangement joins TRBV7-9 to TRBJ1-2, with 9 nucleotides matching TRBD1. CDR1 and CDR2 (germline): SEHNR, FQNEAQ (reference sequence). CDR3 length equals 13 residues. V gave up 5 bases and J gave up 7 bases; unmatched junction bases: 5.

This clone showed up just once. The CDR3 DNA reads as TGTGCCAGCAGGTCGGGGGGTGAGACCCAGTACTTC. Amino acid sequence: CASRSGGETQYF. This sequence joins TRBV6-5 and TRBJ2-5; 7 bases are a match to TRBD2. CDR1 and CDR2 from the germline V gene are MNHEY and SVGAGI. The CDR3 runs to 12 residues. V lost 6 bases to trimming and J lost 5 bases; unmatched junction nucleotides: 3.

J is TRBJ1-2 and V is TRBV5-6; 7 bases are a match to TRBD1. Per germline, CDR1 SGHDT and CDR2 YYEEEE. V shed 0 bases, J shed 2 bases, and the junction held 7 bases outside the gene matches. This CDR3 has 16 amino acids. In DNA form, the CDR3 reads TGTGCCAGCAGCTTGGGGGCACCGGGACAGAACTATGGCTACACCTTC. It specifies CASSLGAPGQNYGYTF. The entire variable domain, with the rest obtained from reference TRBV5-6 and TRBJ1-2, is as follows: DAGVTQSPTHLIKTRGQQVTLRCSPKSGHDTVSWYQQALGQGPQFIFQYYEEEERQRGNFPDRFSGHQFPNYSSELNVNALLLGDSALYLCASSLGAPGQNYGYTFGSGTRLTVV.

The chain links TRBV18 to TRBJ2-3; D is perhaps TRBD2 (6 bases). V was clipped by 8 bases and J by 1 base, with 16 bases between them. Germline V gene data show CDR1 as KGHSH and CDR2 as LQKENI. This CDR3 comprises 15 residues. The CDR3 reads CASPSGGEGTDTQYF. The CDR3 DNA reads as TGTGCCAGCCCCTCTGGAGGGGAGGGCACAGATACGCAGTATTTT.

V gene TRBV6-1 combines with J gene TRBJ1-2; D call uncertain. Looked up from germline, CDR1 is MNHNS and CDR2 is SASEGT. V was clipped by 5 bases and J by 4 bases, with 8 bases between them. This CDR3 contains 12 residues. The CDR3 is CASSSQFYGYTF. DNA for the CDR3: TGTGCCAGCAGTTCCCAGTTCTATGGCTACACCTTC.

J is TRBJ1-4 and V is TRBV19; 7 positions match TRBD1. Looked up from germline, CDR1 is LNHDA and CDR2 is SQIVND (reference sequence). With 5 bases clipped from V and 8 bases from J, the junction kept 5 bases outside the gene matches. This CDR3 region has 13 residues. The CDR3: CASSARQGEKLFF. The CDR3, as DNA: TGTGCCAGTAGTGCGAGACAGGGAGAAAAACTGTTTTTT.

The genes are TRBV30 and TRBJ2-7; 9 bases are shared with TRBD2. The length of the CDR3 is 13 residues. From germline, CDR1 is GTSNPN and CDR2 SVGIG (reference sequence). V dropped 8 bases and J dropped 2; count of bases not matched to a gene: 7. Here the CDR3 reads CALQTSGTYEQYF. The CDR3 coding sequence is TGTGCCCTACAGACTAGCGGTACCTACGAGCAGTACTTC.

The V call is TRBV7-9, the J call TRBJ1-2; D remains ambiguous. Trimming cost V 1 base and J 0 bases, with 9 bases left between them. Germline CDR1 SEHNR, CDR2 FQNEAQ (reference sequence). The CDR3 covers 15 residues. The chain's CDR3 is CASSLVVGSNYGYTF. CDR3 nucleotide sequence: TGTGCCAGCAGCTTAGTTGTGGGCTCTAACTATGGCTACACCTTC.

This sequence joins TRBV10-3 and TRBJ1-4; perhaps TRBD1 as D (5 bases). This CDR3 comprises 14 residues. Trimming left V 4 bases short and J 6 bases short, with 12 bases between. Germline CDR1 reads ENHRY; CDR2 reads SYGVKD. This chain's CDR3 is CAISGPGRDEKLFF. The CDR3 region has the DNA TGTGCCATCAGTGGGCCGGGCAGGGATGAAAAACTGTTTTTT.

As regards this clone: An end of the junction differs from the germline gene, which may be a read error. V usage is TRBV7-7 and J usage is TRBJ2-5, with TRBD2 matching 13 bases. CDR1 and CDR2 (germline): SSHAT, FNYEAQ (reference sequence). The CDR3 sequence is 15 residues long. CDR3 residues: CASSRTSGREETQYF. The CDR3 DNA reads as TGTGCTAGCAGCAGGACTAGCGGGAGAGAAGAGACCCAGTACTTC.

The rearrangement uses TRBV2 and TRBJ1-4, with D possibly being TRBD1 (5 bases). Germline CDR1 is SNHLY and CDR2 is FYNNEI. The ends were cut back, 2 bases at V and 7 bases at J, with 14 bases in the middle. This CDR3 comprises 15 residues. The CDR3 spells CASSEQALRGEKLFF. DNA for the CDR3: TGTGCCAGCAGTGAACAGGCCCTTAGGGGTGAAAAACTGTTTTTT.

The chain has TRBV10-3 and TRBJ1-5, with TRBD1 matching over 8 bases. There are 17 residues in the CDR3. The trim removed 4 bases at V and 1 base at J, leaving 9 bases unmatched. The germline CDR1 and CDR2 sequences are ENHRY and SYGVKD. The CDR3 bases are TGTGCCATCAGTGGGGGGGTGGCAGGGGGCAGCAATCAGCCCCAGCATTTT. Its translation is CAISGGVAGGSNQPQHF.

This chain connects TRBV4-3 to TRBJ2-5, with 8 bases matching TRBD2. The V gene end was trimmed by 0 bases and the J gene end by 6 bases; junction bases not matched to a gene: 9. Per the germline V gene, CDR1 is LGHNA and CDR2 is YSLEER. This CDR3 spans 16 amino acids. The CDR3 spells CASSQEWAGGGKTQYF. The CDR3, as DNA: TGCGCCAGCAGCCAAGAATGGGCGGGAGGCGGAAAGACCCAGTACTTC.

V is TRBV4-1 and J is TRBJ2-4; a possible D gene is TRBD1 (6 bases). V gave up 2 bases and J gave up 2 bases, with 10 bases separating them. This CDR3 spans 15 amino acids. CDR1 MGHRA and CDR2 YSYEKL come from the germline V gene. This chain's CDR3 is CASSQLGHPKNIQYF. CDR3 bases: TGCGCCAGCAGCCAACTGGGACACCCCAAAAACATTCAGTACTTC.

The chain employs TRBV5-1 and TRBJ2-3; D unclear. Germline-derived CDR1 and CDR2 are SGHRS and YFSETQ. CDR3 length: 13 residues. Trimming took off 0 bases at V and 3 bases at J, with 5 bases between the two ends. CDR3: CASSLGATDTQYF. As DNA, the CDR3 is TGCGCCAGCAGCTTGGGAGCTACAGATACGCAGTATTTT. Full variable domain (rest looked up from reference TRBV5-1 and TRBJ2-3): KAGVTQTPRYLIKTRGQQVTLSCSPISGHRSVSWYQQTPGQGLQFLFEYFSETQRNKGNFPGRFSGRQFSNSRSEMNVSTLELGDSALYLCASSLGATDTQYFGPGTRLTVL.

This chain uses TRBV7-9 with TRBJ1-2, with TRBD1 identical over 11 bases. The V gene's germline CDR1 is SEHNR and CDR2 FQNEAQ (reference sequence). V lost 1 base, J lost 7 bases, and 8 bases stayed unmatched. The CDR3 runs 16 residues. CDR3 in DNA: TGTGCCAGCAGCTTAGGAGGGGACAGGGGGACCGGTGGCTACACCTTC. Translated: CASSLGGDRGTGGYTF.

This clone was observed a single time. The rearrangement joins TRBV19 to TRBJ2-2; possibly TRBD2 for D (6 bases). This CDR3 region has 16 residues. Germline loops: CDR1 LNHDA, CDR2 SQIVND (reference sequence). Trimming took off 3 bases at V and 3 bases at J, with 14 bases between the two ends. The CDR3 coding sequence is TGTGCCAGTAGTATGGGCGGGATTTCCTACACCGGGGAGCTGTTTTTT. Amino acid sequence: CASSMGGISYTGELFF.

The chain couples TRBV7-9 to TRBJ2-6; no firm D call. There are 18 residues in the CDR3. Trimming cost V 4 bases and J 0 bases, with 16 bases left between them. In germline, CDR1 is SEHNR, CDR2 FQNEAQ (reference sequence). The CDR3: CASSWPTSRSSGANVLTF. For the CDR3, the DNA is TGTGCCAGCAGCTGGCCAACCTCCCGCAGCTCTGGGGCCAACGTCCTGACTTTC. Based on the CDR3 plus reference TRBV7-9 and TRBJ2-6, the full variable domain is DTGVSQNPRHKITKRGQNVTFRCDPISEHNRLYWYRQTLGQGPEFLTYFQNEAQLEKSRLLSDRFSAERPKGSFSTLEIQRTEQGDSAMYLCASSWPTSRSSGANVLTFGAGSRLTVL.

The chain recombines TRBV4-1 with TRBJ2-7; TRBD1 aligns across 10 bases. The CDR3 extends over 14 amino acids. Trimming removed 5 bases from V and 2 bases from J; junction bases left unmatched: 3. Looked up from germline, CDR1 is MGHRA and CDR2 is YSYEKL. The CDR3 sequence: CASSAGTGAYEQYF. CDR3 coding DNA: TGCGCCAGCAGCGCCGGGACAGGGGCCTACGAGCAGTACTTC.

This clone was observed many times. The chain recombines TRBV19 with TRBJ1-5; possibly TRBD1 for D (6 bases). Germline assignment: CDR1 LNHDA and CDR2 SQIVND (reference sequence). Trimming removed 1 base from V and 6 bases from J, with 13 bases in between. The CDR3 is 15 amino acids. CDR3 in amino acids: CASSIAGGAGQPQHF. The CDR3 DNA reads as TGTGCCAGTAGTATAGCCGGGGGGGCAGGTCAGCCCCAGCATTTT.

The rearrangement links TRBV18 to TRBJ1-1; TRBD1 is a possible D gene (6 bases). Germline loops: CDR1 KGHSH, CDR2 LQKENI. CDR3 length: 13 residues. V was trimmed by 6 bases and J by 1 base, leaving 9 bases between them. The CDR3 spells CASSRTENTEAFF. CDR3 sequence (DNA): TGTGCCAGCTCTCGGACAGAGAACACTGAAGCTTTCTTT.

The CDR3, as DNA: TGCAGCGTTGAATGGAGGCTAGCGGGTACAGCTCAAACTGACAATGAGCAGTTCTTC. Amino acid sequence: CSVEWRLAGTAQTDNEQFF. The rearrangement links TRBV29-1 to TRBJ2-1; 8 bases line up with TRBD2. The CDR3 has 19 residues. Trimming cost V 2 bases and J 5 bases; bases outside gene matches: 20. Germline V gene lookup returns CDR1 SQVTM and CDR2 ANQGSEA.

The chain couples TRBV27 to TRBJ2-5, with 9 bases that match TRBD1. The V gene end was trimmed by 2 bases and the J gene end by 4 bases; junction bases not matched to a gene: 11. Germline-derived CDR1 and CDR2 are MNHEY and SMNVEV (reference sequence). This CDR3 has 17 amino acids. The CDR3 here is CASSLGTGHPRGETQYF. CDR3 DNA sequence: TGTGCCAGCAGTTTAGGGACAGGGCACCCGCGCGGAGAGACCCAGTACTTC.

The J gene is TRBJ2-7, the V gene TRBV27; D perhaps matches TRBD1 (7 bases). Germline loops: CDR1 MNHEY, CDR2 SMNVEV (reference sequence). Between the trimmed V and J ends, which lost 8 bases and 0 bases, there was a span of 11 bases. The CDR3 runs to 13 residues. The CDR3 DNA reads as TGTGCCAGCGGCGGGACAGACTCCTACGAGCAGTACTTC. Translating it yields CASGGTDSYEQYF.

V usage is TRBV18 and J usage is TRBJ1-5; D is uncertain. Germline assignment: CDR1 KGHSH and CDR2 LQKENI. V lost 2 bases to trimming and J lost 5 bases, with 7 bases between them. CDR3 length: 13 residues. This chain's CDR3 is CASSPGEDQPQHF. CDR3 in DNA: TGTGCCAGCTCACCAGGGGAGGATCAGCCCCAGCATTTT.

The CDR3 spells CASSPRVGAGGGTYNEQFF. The CDR3, as DNA: TGCGCCAGCAGCCCCCGTGTCGGAGCGGGAGGAGGGACCTACAATGAGCAGTTCTTC. The rearrangement links TRBV4-3 to TRBJ2-1, with 9 bases that match TRBD2. The trim removed 4 bases at V and 2 bases at J, leaving 15 bases unmatched. Germline CDR1 and CDR2: LGHNA and YSLEER. The CDR3 is 19 amino acids.

The J gene is TRBJ2-5, the V gene TRBV5-4; 11 bases line up with TRBD1. The junction had 9 bases not matched to a gene; V was cut back by 3 bases and J by 5 bases. Looked up from germline, CDR1 is SGHNT and CDR2 is YYREEE (reference sequence). The CDR3 sequence is 16 residues long. As DNA, the CDR3 is TGTGCCAGCAGCTCCCGAGGACAGGGGGCAGGGGAGACCCAGTACTTC. Its translation: CASSSRGQGAGETQYF.

V gene TRBV6-5 combines with J gene TRBJ2-7, with 7 bases matching TRBD1. The CDR3 has 15 amino acids. The V and J ends lost 2 bases and 5 bases, in that order; junction bases with no gene match: 9. The germline CDR1 and CDR2 sequences are MNHEY and SVGAGI. The CDR3 coding sequence is TGTGCCAGCAGTTACAGGGGGCCCTCTATCCACGAGCAGTACTTC. This translates into CASSYRGPSIHEQYF.

V and J are TRBV29-1 and TRBJ1-1; 8 nucleotides match TRBD1. From germline, CDR1 is SQVTM and CDR2 ANQGSEA. CDR3 size: 15 residues. V was pared by 1 base and J by 2 bases, with 6 bases of the junction left unmatched. CDR3 protein: CSVEGLAGGNTEAFF. For the CDR3, the DNA is TGCAGCGTTGAAGGGCTGGCAGGGGGCAACACTGAAGCTTTCTTT.

CDR3 protein: CASTPAVYNTDTQYF. Here the CDR3 DNA reads TGCGCCAGCACCCCGGCGGTCTACAACACAGATACGCAGTATTTT. The V call is TRBV5-1, the J call TRBJ2-3; no reliable D call. Looked up from germline, CDR1 is SGHRS and CDR2 is YFSETQ. This CDR3 region has 15 residues. The V and J ends lost 6 bases and 2 bases respectively, with 16 bases between them.

The chain joins TRBV6-4 to TRBJ1-1; TRBD1 matches at 8 bases. J lost 5 bases, V lost 3 bases, and 2 bases had no gene match. The length of the CDR3 is 13 residues. CDR1 and CDR2 (germline): MRHNA, SNTAGT. CDR3 loop: CASSEQGGTEAFF. DNA of the CDR3: TGTGCCAGCAGTGAACAGGGGGGGACTGAAGCTTTCTTT.